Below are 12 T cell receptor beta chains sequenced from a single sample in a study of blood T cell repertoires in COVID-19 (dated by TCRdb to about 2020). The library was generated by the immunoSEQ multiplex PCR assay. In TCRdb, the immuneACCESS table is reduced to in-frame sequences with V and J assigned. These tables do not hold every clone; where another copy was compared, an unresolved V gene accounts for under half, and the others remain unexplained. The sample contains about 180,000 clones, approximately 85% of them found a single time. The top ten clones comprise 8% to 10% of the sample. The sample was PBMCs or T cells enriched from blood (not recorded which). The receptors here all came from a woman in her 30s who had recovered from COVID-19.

This CDR3 is CAISESTGMGEKLFF. CDR3 DNA: TGTGCCATCAGTGAGTCGACAGGGATGGGTGAAAAACTGTTTTTT. The J gene is TRBJ1-4, the V gene TRBV10-3, with TRBD1 identical over 7 bases. CDR1 is ENHRY and CDR2 is SYGVKD in the germline V gene. The CDR3 sequence is 15 residues long. J was trimmed by 7 bases and V by 0 bases; bases with no gene match: 5.

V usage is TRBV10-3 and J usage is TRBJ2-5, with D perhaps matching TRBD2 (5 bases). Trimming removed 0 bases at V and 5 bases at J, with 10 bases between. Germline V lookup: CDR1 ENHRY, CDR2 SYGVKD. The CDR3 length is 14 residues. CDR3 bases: TGTGCCATCAGTGAGTCGGCTTCGGGGGAGACCCAGTACTTC. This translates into CAISESASGETQYF.

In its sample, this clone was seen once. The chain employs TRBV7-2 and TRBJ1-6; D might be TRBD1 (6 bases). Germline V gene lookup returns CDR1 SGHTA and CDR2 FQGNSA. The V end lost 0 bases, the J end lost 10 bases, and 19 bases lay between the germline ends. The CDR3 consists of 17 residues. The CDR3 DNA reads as TGTGCCAGCAGCTTAGCCCCGGTCTTTCAGGGGTTCTCACCCCTCCACTTT. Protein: CASSLAPVFQGFSPLHF.

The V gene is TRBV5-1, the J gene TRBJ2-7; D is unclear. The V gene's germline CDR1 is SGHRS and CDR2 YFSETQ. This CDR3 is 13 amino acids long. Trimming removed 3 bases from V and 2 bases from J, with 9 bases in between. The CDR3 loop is CASSSYSTYEQYF. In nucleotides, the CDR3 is TGCGCCAGCAGCTCTTACAGTACCTACGAGCAGTACTTC.

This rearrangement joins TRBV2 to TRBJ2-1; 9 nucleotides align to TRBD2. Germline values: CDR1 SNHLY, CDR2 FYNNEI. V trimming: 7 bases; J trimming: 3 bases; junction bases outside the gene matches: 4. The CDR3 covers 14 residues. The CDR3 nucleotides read TGTGCCAGCAAAGCGGGAGGTTACTACAATGAGCAGTTCTTC. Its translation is CASKAGGYYNEQFF.

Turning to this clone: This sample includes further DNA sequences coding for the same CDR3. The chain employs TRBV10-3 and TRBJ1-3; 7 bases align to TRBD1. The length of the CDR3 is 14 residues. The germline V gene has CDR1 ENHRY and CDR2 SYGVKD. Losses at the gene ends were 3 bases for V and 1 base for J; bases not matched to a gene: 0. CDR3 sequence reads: CAISDRGSGNTIYF. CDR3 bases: TGTGCCATCAGTGACAGGGGGTCTGGAAACACCATATATTTT.

For the CDR3, the DNA is TGTGCCAGCAGCCAAGAAGCGCTAGCGGCCACTTTCCGCTACGAGCAGTACTTC. It yields the protein CASSQEALAATFRYEQYF. This chain uses TRBV4-2 with TRBJ2-7; TRBD2 aligns across 7 bases. Germline CDR1 is LGHNA and CDR2 is YNFKEQ. The V and J ends lost 0 bases and 3 bases, in that order; junction bases with no gene match: 14. The CDR3 spans 18 residues.

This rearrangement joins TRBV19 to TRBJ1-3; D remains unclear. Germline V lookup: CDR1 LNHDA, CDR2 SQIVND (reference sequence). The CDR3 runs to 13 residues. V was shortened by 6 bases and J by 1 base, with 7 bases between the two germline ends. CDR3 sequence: CASSGESGNTIYF. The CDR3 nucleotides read TGTGCCAGTAGCGGGGAATCTGGAAACACCATATATTTT.

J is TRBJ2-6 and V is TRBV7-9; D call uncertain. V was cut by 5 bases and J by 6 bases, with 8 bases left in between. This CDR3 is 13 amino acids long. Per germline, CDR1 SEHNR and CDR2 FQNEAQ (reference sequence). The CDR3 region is CASSPSLANVLTF. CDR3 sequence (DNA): TGTGCCAGCAGCCCTTCTTTGGCCAACGTCCTGACTTTC.

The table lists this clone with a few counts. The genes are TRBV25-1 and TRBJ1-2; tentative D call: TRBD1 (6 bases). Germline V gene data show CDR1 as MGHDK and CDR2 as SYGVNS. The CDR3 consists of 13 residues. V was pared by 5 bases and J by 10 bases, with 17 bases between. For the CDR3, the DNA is TGTGCCAGCAGTAGATCCCAGGGGATTCTCTACACCTTC. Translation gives CASSRSQGILYTF.

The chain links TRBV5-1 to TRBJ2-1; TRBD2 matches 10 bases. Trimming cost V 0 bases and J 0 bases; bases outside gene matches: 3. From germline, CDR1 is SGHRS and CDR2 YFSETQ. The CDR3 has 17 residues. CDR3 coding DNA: TGCGCCAGCAGCTTGGAAACTAGCGGGACCTCCTACAATGAGCAGTTCTTC. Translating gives CASSLETSGTSYNEQFF.

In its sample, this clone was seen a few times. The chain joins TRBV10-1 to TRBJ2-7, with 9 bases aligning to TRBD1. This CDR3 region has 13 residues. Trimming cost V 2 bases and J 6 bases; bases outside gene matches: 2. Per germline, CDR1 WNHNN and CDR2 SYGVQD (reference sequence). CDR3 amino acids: CASSETGGGEQYF. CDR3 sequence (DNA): TGCGCCAGCAGTGAGACAGGGGGCGGCGAGCAGTACTTC.